The 9 T cell receptor beta chains presented below share a single source sample, sequenced in a study of CD8 T cells in ankylosing spondylitis. Their recognized antigens are unknown. TCRdb used MiXCR to reprocess the 5' RACE reads, holding one entry per CDR3 protein. The table has about 210,000 distinct CDR3 sequences, about 7% seen once. Findings of the study overall: What appeared characteristic of ankylosing spondylitis blood was a TCR beta motif of eight highly homologous variants.

The material sequenced was blood, either unsorted or a sorted T cell fraction (not recorded which). These receptors were taken from a male donor with ankylosing spondylitis.

This clonotype was counted at least ten times. This CDR3 reads CASSYSRHHYEQYF. CDR3 DNA sequence: TGTGCCAGCAGTTACTCTAGACACCACTACGAGCAGTACTTC. The chain links TRBV6-2 or TRBV6-3 to TRBJ2-7; no definite D call. CDR3 length equals 14 residues. V dropped 0 bases and J dropped 3 bases, with 9 bases sitting between them. Germline V gene lookup returns CDR1 MNHEY and CDR2 SVGEGT.

This clonotype showed up many times. The chain is built from TRBV27 and TRBJ2-5; D is undetermined. CDR1 MNHEY and CDR2 SMNVEV come from the germline V gene (reference sequence). The CDR3 runs to 13 residues. Trimming took 5 bases from V and 6 from J, leaving 13 bases between them. In nucleotides, the CDR3 is TGTGCCAGCAGTGCCGGAAGGAACCAGACCCAGTACTTC. Translation gives CASSAGRNQTQYF.

This clonotype has ten or more counts. The CDR3 loop reads CASSLGTGGLDNEQFF. The CDR3 DNA reads as TGTGCCAGCAGCTTAGGGACAGGGGGCTTGGACAATGAGCAGTTCTTC. J is TRBJ2-1 and V is TRBV11-2; 11 positions agree with TRBD1. The V gene end was trimmed by 1 base and the J gene end by 5 bases; junction bases not matched to a gene: 4. The CDR3 has 16 residues. The germline gives CDR1 SGHAT, CDR2 FQNNGV.

This clonotype was detected a few times. V gene TRBV29-1 combines with J gene TRBJ2-7, with 7 bases matching TRBD1. Germline V gene sequence: CDR1 SQVTM, CDR2 ANQGSEA. There are 16 residues in the CDR3. J gave up 2 bases and V 6 bases, and 16 bases lay outside the gene matches. The CDR3 spells CSVLGTEFKGTYEQYF. Here the CDR3 DNA reads TGCAGCGTCTTAGGGACAGAATTCAAGGGAACCTACGAGCAGTACTTC.

Ten or more counts support this clonotype. The chain uses TRBV27 and TRBJ1-2, with D hard to call. V was clipped by 6 bases and J by 7 bases, with 15 bases between them. The germline V gene encodes CDR1 MNHEY and CDR2 SMNVEV (reference sequence). The CDR3 covers 13 residues. CDR3 protein: CASRPGPLRGYTF. The CDR3 DNA sequence: TGTGCCAGCAGGCCAGGCCCTCTGCGTGGCTACACCTTC.

About this clonotype: A read error may account for a junction end that differs from germline. This chain links TRBV10-3 with TRBJ2-2, with 16 nucleotides matching TRBD2. The germline V gene encodes CDR1 ENHRY and CDR2 SYGVKD. CDR3 size: 18 residues. CDR3 sequence: CAFSLGLAGGPDTGELFF. CDR3 DNA: TGTGCCTTCAGTTTGGGACTAGCGGGGGGGCCAGACACCGGGGAGCTGTTTTTT.

This clonotype has ten or more counts. V is TRBV29-1 and J is TRBJ1-1, with 8 bases aligning to TRBD1. This CDR3 has 15 amino acids. Germline V gene lookup returns CDR1 SQVTM and CDR2 ANQGSEA. V shed 1 base and J 5 bases; nucleotides not matched to a gene: 9. The CDR3 DNA follows: TGCAGCGTTGAAGGAGGGCAGGGGGCGAGTACTGAAGCTTTCTTT. Encoded protein: CSVEGGQGASTEAFF.

This clonotype was recorded at least ten times. The chain is built from TRBV5-1 and TRBJ2-5; 9 bases align to TRBD2. The CDR3 is 16 amino acids. The V segment lost 4 bases and the J segment 4 bases; nucleotides outside the gene matches: 11. Germline CDR1 reads SGHRS; CDR2 reads YFSETQ. This CDR3 is CASSPVLVAGVETQYF. Here the CDR3 DNA reads TGCGCCAGCAGCCCCGTTTTAGTAGCGGGAGTAGAGACCCAGTACTTC.

In this sample, this clonotype turned up many times. This chain connects TRBV20-1 to TRBJ1-2; 9 nucleotides line up with TRBD1. Germline V gene data show CDR1 as DFQATT and CDR2 as SNEGSKA (reference sequence). Losses at the gene ends were 5 bases for V and 4 bases for J; bases not matched to a gene: 11. The CDR3 spans 15 residues. The CDR3: CSAGGQGMKVYGYTF. CDR3 in DNA: TGCAGTGCTGGCGGACAGGGGATGAAGGTCTATGGCTACACCTTC.